This T cell receptor (beta chain) was sequenced for a study of blood T cell repertoires in COVID-19. Generated by immunoSEQ multiplex PCR, the TCRdb table keeps only in-frame clones and is missing some. The sample shows fewer than 400,000 clones, around nine tenths of them seen only once. V dropped 1 base and J dropped 0 bases, with 5 bases sitting between them. The germline V gene encodes CDR1 SGHAT and CDR2 FQNNGV. This CDR3 has 14 amino acids. Comments on this clone: Other DNA sequences in this sample translate to the same CDR3.

Sequencing was performed on PBMCs or T cells enriched from blood (not recorded which). The sequence derives from a woman aged 45-65 years who had recovered from COVID-19. The genes are TRBV11-2 and TRBJ2-3; D remains ambiguous. The CDR3 sequence: CASSLGTSTDTQYF. In DNA form, the CDR3 reads TGTGCCAGCAGCTTAGGCACTAGCACAGATACGCAGTATTTT.